Listed here are 11 T cell receptor beta chains from one sample, sequenced in a study of blood T cell repertoires in COVID-19 (TCRdb year 2020). Library prep was done by the immunoSEQ multiplex PCR assay. TCRdb holds this immuneACCESS table with in-frame rearrangements only. Some clones are missing; in checked studies, unresolved V genes explain under half, and the rest has no known cause. Counted in this sample were 130,000 or so clones; over 75% of them appeared once. The ten largest clones capture approximately 2.3% of the sample. The sequenced sample consisted of peripheral blood. The receptor source for this set is a man in his 70s with active COVID-19.

The rearrangement uses TRBV28 and TRBJ1-5; TRBD1 agrees at 7 bases. This CDR3 has 15 amino acids. In germline, CDR1 is MDHEN, CDR2 SYDVKM. Trimming took 5 bases from V and 2 from J; bases not matched to a gene: 6. The CDR3 DNA reads as TGTGCCAGCAGTGCCCCGACAGGGCGCAATCAGCCCCAGCATTTT. Translating it yields CASSAPTGRNQPQHF.

J is TRBJ1-1 and V is TRBV7-8, with 7 bases identical to TRBD1. CDR1 SGHVS and CDR2 FQNEAQ come from the germline V gene. The V segment lost 5 bases and the J segment 1 base; nucleotides outside the gene matches: 1. This CDR3 has 13 amino acids. The CDR3 region is CASSRQGNTEAFF. The DNA of the CDR3 is TGTGCCAGCAGCCGACAGGGGAACACTGAAGCTTTCTTT.

V usage is TRBV5-1 and J usage is TRBJ2-5; no definite D call. This CDR3 region has 11 residues. Trimming pared 9 bases from V and 5 bases from J, leaving 11 bases between. Germline-derived CDR1 and CDR2 are SGHRS and YFSETQ. DNA for the CDR3: TGCGCCACCCGAAGAGGCGAGACCCAGTACTTC. It translates to CATRRGETQYF.

The chain recombines TRBV19 with TRBJ1-4; 8 positions agree with TRBD1. CDR1 LNHDA and CDR2 SQIVND come from the germline V gene (reference sequence). CDR3 size: 17 residues. V gave up 7 bases and J gave up 2 bases; unmatched junction bases: 12. In DNA, the CDR3 is TGTGCCAGTACCACAGGACAGGGCGCAGCGACTAATGAAAAACTGTTTTTT. Protein sequence: CASTTGQGAATNEKLFF.

V usage is TRBV11-2 and J usage is TRBJ1-1, with 10 positions matching TRBD1. This CDR3 contains 16 residues. Germline assignment: CDR1 SGHAT and CDR2 FQNNGV. V shed 6 bases, J shed 1 base, and the junction held 8 bases outside the gene matches. CDR3 region: CASRYGTGAQNTEAFF. The CDR3, as DNA: TGTGCCAGCAGATATGGGACAGGGGCCCAGAACACTGAAGCTTTCTTT.

At least ten counts were recorded for this clone. The V and J genes are TRBV4-3 and TRBJ1-1; TRBD1 is a possible D gene (5 bases). CDR3 size: 15 residues. Germline CDR1 is LGHNA and CDR2 is YSLEER. The ends were cut back, 0 bases at V and 4 bases at J, with 12 bases in the middle. This CDR3 is CASSQDPGGSTEAFF. CDR3 nucleotide sequence: TGCGCCAGCAGCCAAGATCCGGGGGGATCCACTGAAGCTTTCTTT.

The genes are TRBV6-6 and TRBJ2-6; 8 bases are shared with TRBD1. The CDR3 is made up of 16 amino acids. Per germline, CDR1 MNHNY and CDR2 SVGAGI (reference sequence). V lost 6 bases to trimming and J lost 0 bases; unmatched junction nucleotides: 4. This CDR3 is CASRGQVVSGANVLTF. In DNA, the CDR3 is TGTGCCAGCAGGGGACAGGTCGTCTCTGGGGCCAACGTCCTGACTTTC.

As concerns this clone: The sample has other DNA sequences that encode this CDR3 too. The V gene is TRBV7-2, the J gene TRBJ2-7; 7 positions agree with TRBD1. Germline CDR1 is SGHTA and CDR2 is FQGNSA. J was trimmed by 4 bases and V by 5 bases; bases with no gene match: 5. The CDR3 loop spans 13 amino acids. The CDR3 region is CASSLDRAYEQYF. In DNA form, the CDR3 reads TGTGCCAGCAGCCTCGACAGGGCGTACGAGCAGTACTTC.

The chain recombines TRBV10-3 with TRBJ2-7, with 8 bases matching TRBD2. V dropped 0 bases and J dropped 12; count of bases not matched to a gene: 4. CDR1 ENHRY and CDR2 SYGVKD come from the germline V gene. The CDR3 totals 12 residues. CDR3 loop: CAISESGLETYF. In DNA, the CDR3 is TGTGCCATCAGTGAGTCGGGACTAGAAACGTACTTC.

V usage is TRBV28 and J usage is TRBJ1-2; weak D call: TRBD1 (6 bases). The CDR3 spans 14 residues. Germline V gives CDR1 MDHEN, CDR2 SYDVKM. V was clipped by 2 bases and J by 7 bases, with 14 bases between them. CDR3 residues: CASSLERTGPGYTF. The CDR3 coding sequence is TGTGCCAGCAGTTTAGAGCGAACAGGGCCTGGCTACACCTTC.

This clone has a single count. The chain recombines TRBV20-1 with TRBJ2-5, with TRBD2 identical over 9 bases. CDR1 is DFQATT, CDR2 SNEGSKA, per germline (reference sequence). The V gene end was trimmed by 3 bases and the J gene end by 5 bases; junction bases not matched to a gene: 7. The length of the CDR3 is 14 residues. CDR3 nucleotide sequence: TGCAGTGCTAGTCCTAGCGGGGCCCCGGAGACCCAGTACTTC. Residues: CSASPSGAPETQYF.